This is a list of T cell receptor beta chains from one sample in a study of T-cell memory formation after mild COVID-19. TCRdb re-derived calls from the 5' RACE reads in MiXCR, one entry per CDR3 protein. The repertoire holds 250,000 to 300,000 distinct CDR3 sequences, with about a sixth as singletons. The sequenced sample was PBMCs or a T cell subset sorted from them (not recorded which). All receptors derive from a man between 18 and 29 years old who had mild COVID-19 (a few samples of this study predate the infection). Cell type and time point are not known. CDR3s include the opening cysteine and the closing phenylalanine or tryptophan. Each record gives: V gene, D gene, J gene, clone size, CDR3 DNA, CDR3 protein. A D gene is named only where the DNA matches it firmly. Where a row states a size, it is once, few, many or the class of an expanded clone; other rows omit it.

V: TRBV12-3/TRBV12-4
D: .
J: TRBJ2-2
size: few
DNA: TGTGCCAGCAGTTTACAGGTGGCCGGGGAGCTGTTTTTT
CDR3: CASSLQVAGELFF

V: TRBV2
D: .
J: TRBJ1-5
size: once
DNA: TGTGCCAGCAGTGAGGGGGGTATTAACCAGCCCCAGCATTTT
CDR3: CASSEGGINQPQHF

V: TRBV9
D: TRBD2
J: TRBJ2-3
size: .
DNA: TGTGCCAGCAGCGCTAGCGGGGGGGCCGTGGATACGCAGTATTTT
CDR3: CASSASGGAVDTQYF

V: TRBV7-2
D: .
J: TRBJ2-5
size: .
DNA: TGTGCCAGCAGCTTAGACCGCCGGGCCCAGTACTTC
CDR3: CASSLDRRAQYF

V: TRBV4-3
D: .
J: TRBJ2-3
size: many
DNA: TGCGCCAGCAGCCAAGTACCGGGACTCTATACGCAGTATTTT
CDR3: CASSQVPGLYTQYF

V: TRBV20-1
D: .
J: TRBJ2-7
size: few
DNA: TGCAGTGCTAGCCGAGCCCGGACCTACGAGCAGTACTTC
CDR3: CSASRARTYEQYF

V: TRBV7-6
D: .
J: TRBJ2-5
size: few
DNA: TGTGCCAGCAGCTTAAGTACCGGGGGTGGGCAAGAGACCCAGTACTTC
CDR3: CASSLSTGGGQETQYF

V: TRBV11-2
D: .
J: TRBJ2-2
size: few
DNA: TGTGCCAGCAGCTCTGCTGGATTGGTGCTGTTTTTT
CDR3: CASSSAGLVLFF

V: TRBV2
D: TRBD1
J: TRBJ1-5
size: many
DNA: TGTGCCAGCAGTGCGCAGGGGGGCAGCAATCAGCCCCAGCATTTT
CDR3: CASSAQGGSNQPQHF

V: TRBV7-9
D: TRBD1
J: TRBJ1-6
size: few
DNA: TGTGCCAGCAGCTCCGGACAGGGAAGATCACCCCTCCACTTT
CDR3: CASSSGQGRSPLHF

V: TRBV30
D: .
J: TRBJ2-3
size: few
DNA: TGTGCTGCTAACTCCGAGGGAAGGGAGTATTTT
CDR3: CAANSEGREYF

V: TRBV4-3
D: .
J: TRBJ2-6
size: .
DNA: TGCGCCAGCAGCCAAGCGGAGGGGGCTGGGGCCAACGTCCTGACTTTC
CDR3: CASSQAEGAGANVLTF

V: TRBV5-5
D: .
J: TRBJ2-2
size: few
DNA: TGTGCCAGCGGGACGACAAGGAACACCGGGGAGCTGTTTTTT
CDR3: CASGTTRNTGELFF

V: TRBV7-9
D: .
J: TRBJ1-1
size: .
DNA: TGTGCCAGCAGCCTCAGGGTGGTATACACTGAAGCTTTCTTT
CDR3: CASSLRVVYTEAFF

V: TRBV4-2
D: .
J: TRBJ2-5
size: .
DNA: TGTGCCAGCAGCCAAGGGGCACAAGGGGAGACCCAGTACTTC
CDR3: CASSQGAQGETQYF

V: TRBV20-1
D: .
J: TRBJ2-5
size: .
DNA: TGCAGTGCTGGAGGGGGGGACTTCCAAGAGACCCAGTACTTC
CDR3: CSAGGGDFQETQYF

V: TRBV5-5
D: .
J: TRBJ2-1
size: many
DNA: TGTGCCAGCAGCTTGCTAGGGAGCTCCTACAATGAGCAGTTCTTC
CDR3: CASSLLGSSYNEQFF

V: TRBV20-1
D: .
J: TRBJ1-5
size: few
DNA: TGCAGTGCTAGCTGGCAGGTTAGTCAGCCCCAGCATTTT
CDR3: CSASWQVSQPQHF

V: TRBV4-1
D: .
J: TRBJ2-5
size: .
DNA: TGCGCCAGCAGCCAAGTATCGGTTGGAGAGACCCAGTACTTC
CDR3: CASSQVSVGETQYF

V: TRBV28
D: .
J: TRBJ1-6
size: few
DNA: TGTGCCAGCAGGGTATTAGGGTCACCCCTCCACTTT
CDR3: CASRVLGSPLHF

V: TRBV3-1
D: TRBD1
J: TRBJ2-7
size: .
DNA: TGTGCCACCGCGCGACAGGGGGCCTACGAGCAGTACTTC
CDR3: CATARQGAYEQYF

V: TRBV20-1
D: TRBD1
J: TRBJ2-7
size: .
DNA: TGCAGTGCCTCTAGTGGGACAGGCTCCCACGAGCAGTACTTC
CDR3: CSASSGTGSHEQYF

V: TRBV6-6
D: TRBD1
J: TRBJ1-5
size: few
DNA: TGTGCCAGCAGTTACGCCCGGACAGGGGTGTTTCAGCCCCAGCATTTT
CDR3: CASSYARTGVFQPQHF

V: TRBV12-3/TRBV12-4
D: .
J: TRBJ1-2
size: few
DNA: TGTGCCAGCAGTTTATGGGGAGATGATGGCTACACCTTC
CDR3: CASSLWGDDGYTF

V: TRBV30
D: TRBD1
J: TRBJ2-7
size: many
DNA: TGTGCCTGGAGTGCCGGACAGGGGGCGATAGGATCCTACGAGCAGTACTTC
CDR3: CAWSAGQGAIGSYEQYF

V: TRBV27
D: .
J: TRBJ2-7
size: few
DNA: TGTGCCAGCAGTTCAACTCTTGCGGTTCTCTACGAGCAGTACTTC
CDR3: CASSSTLAVLYEQYF

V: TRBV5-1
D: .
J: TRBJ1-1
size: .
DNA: TGCGCCAGCAGGCTAAACCTCGGGGGGCGCACTGAAGCTTTCTTT
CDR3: CASRLNLGGRTEAFF

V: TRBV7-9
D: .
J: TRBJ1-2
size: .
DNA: TGTGCCAGCAGCATCGACAGTGGACCGACAGCTAACTATGGCTACACCTTC
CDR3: CASSIDSGPTANYGYTF

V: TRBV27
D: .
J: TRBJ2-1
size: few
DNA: TGTGCCAGCAGTTTAACGTTCTGGGGAAACAATGAGCAGTTCTTC
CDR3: CASSLTFWGNNEQFF

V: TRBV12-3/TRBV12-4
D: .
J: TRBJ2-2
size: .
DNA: TGTGCCAGCATCCCCCGGCCGAACACCGGGGAGCTGTTTTTT
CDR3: CASIPRPNTGELFF

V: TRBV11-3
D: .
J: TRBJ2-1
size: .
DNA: TGTCCAGCAGCTTACCCGGGAGAGAGTTCCTACAATGAGCAGTTCTTC
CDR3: CPAAYPGESSYNEQFF

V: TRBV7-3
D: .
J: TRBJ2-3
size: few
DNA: TGTGCCAGCAGCTTGCAGGGCTGGGGAGATACGCAGTATTTT
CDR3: CASSLQGWGDTQYF

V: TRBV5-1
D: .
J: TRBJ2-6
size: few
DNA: TGCGCCAGCAGCCAGGAGGCGCTCTCTGGGGCCAACGTCCTGACTTTC
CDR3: CASSQEALSGANVLTF

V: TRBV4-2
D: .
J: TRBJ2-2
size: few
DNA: TGTGCCAGCAGCCAAAGGACAGCCCCCGACGTCCCCGGGGAGCTGTTTTTT
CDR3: CASSQRTAPDVPGELFF

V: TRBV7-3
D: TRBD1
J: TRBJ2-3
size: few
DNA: TGTGCCAGCAGTTCAACCGGGACAGGGGGCACAGATACGCAGTATTTT
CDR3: CASSSTGTGGTDTQYF

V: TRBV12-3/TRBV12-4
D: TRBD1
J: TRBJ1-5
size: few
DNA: TGTGCCAGCAGTATGACAGGGAGGGATCAGCCCCAGCATTTT
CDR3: CASSMTGRDQPQHF

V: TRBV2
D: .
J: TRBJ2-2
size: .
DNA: TGTGCCAGCAGCCTAGGGGCGGTCGGGGAGCTGTTTTTT
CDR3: CASSLGAVGELFF

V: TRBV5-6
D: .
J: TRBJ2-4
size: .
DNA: TGTGCCAGCAGCCGGGGAAACATTCAGTACTTC
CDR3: CASSRGNIQYF

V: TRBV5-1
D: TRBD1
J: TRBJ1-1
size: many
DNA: TGCGCCAGCAGCTCGACCCCGGGACAGGGGAACACTGAAGCTTTCTTT
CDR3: CASSSTPGQGNTEAFF

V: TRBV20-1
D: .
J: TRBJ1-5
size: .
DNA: TGCAGTGCTAGAAACACGCAAGGCACCCAGCATTTT
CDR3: CSARNTQGTQHF

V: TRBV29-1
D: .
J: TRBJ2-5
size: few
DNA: TGCAGCGTTGAGGGTCAGAATGGAGGGACCCAGTACTTC
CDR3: CSVEGQNGGTQYF

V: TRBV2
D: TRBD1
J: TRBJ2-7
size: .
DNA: TGTGCCAGCGCCGACAGGGCTCTCTACGAGCAGTACTTC
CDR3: CASADRALYEQYF

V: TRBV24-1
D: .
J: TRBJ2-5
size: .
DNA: TGTGCCACCAGTGACCACGGGACGGCACAAGAGACCCAGTACTTC
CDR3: CATSDHGTAQETQYF

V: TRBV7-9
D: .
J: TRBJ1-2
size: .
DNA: TGTGCCAGCAGCCCGCGGCAGTTCCCTAACTATGGCTACACCTTC
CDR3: CASSPRQFPNYGYTF

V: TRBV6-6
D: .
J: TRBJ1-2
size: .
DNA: TGTGCCAGCAGTTACACCCCTTGGGATGGCTACACCTTC
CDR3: CASSYTPWDGYTF

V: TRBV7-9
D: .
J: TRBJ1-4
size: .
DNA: TGTGCCAGCAGCTCAACTCGCGGGGGTGAAAAACTGTTTTTT
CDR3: CASSSTRGGEKLFF

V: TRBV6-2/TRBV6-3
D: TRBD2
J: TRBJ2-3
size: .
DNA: TGTGCCAGCAGCAATTGGCTAGCGGGGTTAACAGATACGCAGTATTTT
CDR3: CASSNWLAGLTDTQYF

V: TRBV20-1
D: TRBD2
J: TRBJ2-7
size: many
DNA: TGCAGTGCTACCTCCCCGGGACTAGCGGGGGCCCCCTACGAGCAGTACTTC
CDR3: CSATSPGLAGAPYEQYF

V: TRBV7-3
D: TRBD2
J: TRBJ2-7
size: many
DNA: TGTGCCAGCAGCGCTAGCGGCAGCTCCTACGAGCAGTACTTC
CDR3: CASSASGSSYEQYF

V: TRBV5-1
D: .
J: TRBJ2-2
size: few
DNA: TGCGCCAGCAGCTTGGTAACGCTGGGCACCGGGGAGCTGTTTTTT
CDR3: CASSLVTLGTGELFF

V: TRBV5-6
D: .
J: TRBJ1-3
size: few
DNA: TGTGCCAGCAGCAAAAACGACGGCATTCGATCTGGAAACACCATATATTTT
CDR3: CASSKNDGIRSGNTIYF

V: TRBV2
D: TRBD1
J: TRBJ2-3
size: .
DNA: TGTGCCAGCAGCGAGGGACAGAGACTATCCATGCAGTATTTT
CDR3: CASSEGQRLSMQYF

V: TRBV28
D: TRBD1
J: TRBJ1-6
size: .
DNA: TGTGCCAGCAGTTTATTCTTGCGGGACAGGAGAAATTCACCCCTCCACTTT
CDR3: CASSLFLRDRRNSPLHF